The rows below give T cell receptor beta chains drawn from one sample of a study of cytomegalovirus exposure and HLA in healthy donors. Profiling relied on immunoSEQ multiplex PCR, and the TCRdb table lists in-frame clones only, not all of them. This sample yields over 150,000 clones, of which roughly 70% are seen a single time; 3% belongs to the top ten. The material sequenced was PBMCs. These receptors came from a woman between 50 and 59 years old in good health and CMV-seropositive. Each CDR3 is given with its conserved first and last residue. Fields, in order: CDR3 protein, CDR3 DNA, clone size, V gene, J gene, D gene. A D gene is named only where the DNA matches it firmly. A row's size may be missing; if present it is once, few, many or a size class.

CDR3aa: CASSQGAPYEQYF; CDR3nt: TGTGCCAGCAGCCAAGGGGCTCCCTACGAGCAGTACTTC; abundance: once; v_gene: TRBV14; j_gene: TRBJ2-7; d_gene: NA
CDR3aa: CASTNNPLRDSNYGYTF; CDR3nt: TGTGCCAGCACCAATAACCCGCTCAGGGACTCTAACTATGGCTACACCTTC; abundance: NA; v_gene: TRBV18; j_gene: TRBJ1-2; d_gene: NA
CDR3aa: CASSLQGMWDTEAFF; CDR3nt: TGTGCCAGCTCCCTCCAGGGGATGTGGGACACTGAAGCTTTCTTT; abundance: NA; v_gene: TRBV18; j_gene: TRBJ1-1; d_gene: NA
CDR3aa: CASGGQFMGYTF; CDR3nt: TGTGCCAGCGGCGGACAGTTTATGGGCTACACCTTC; abundance: NA; v_gene: TRBV9; j_gene: TRBJ1-2; d_gene: NA
CDR3aa: CASRLEDSTEAFF; CDR3nt: TGTGCCAGCAGGCTCGAGGACAGCACTGAAGCTTTCTTT; abundance: NA; v_gene: TRBV6-1; j_gene: TRBJ1-1; d_gene: NA
CDR3aa: CAISESQGSGGTTGELFF; CDR3nt: TGTGCCATCAGTGAGTCTCAGGGTAGCGGGGGGACCACCGGGGAGCTGTTTTTT; abundance: NA; v_gene: TRBV10-3; j_gene: TRBJ2-2; d_gene: TRBD2
CDR3aa: CASKPPGTGNTEAFF; CDR3nt: TGTGCCAGCAAACCCCCCGGGACAGGGAACACTGAAGCTTTCTTT; abundance: NA; v_gene: TRBV6-5; j_gene: TRBJ1-1; d_gene: TRBD1
CDR3aa: CASSSAKGGAEYTEAFF; CDR3nt: TGTGCCAGCAGCTCAGCGAAGGGGGGGGCCGAATACACTGAAGCTTTCTTT; abundance: NA; v_gene: TRBV5-4; j_gene: TRBJ1-1; d_gene: NA
CDR3aa: CASSPRQGGGYTF; CDR3nt: TGTGCCAGCAGCCCGCGACAGGGCGGTGGCTACACCTTC; abundance: NA; v_gene: TRBV14; j_gene: TRBJ1-2; d_gene: TRBD1
CDR3aa: CASRDRMASYEQYF; CDR3nt: TGTGCCAGCAGAGACAGGATGGCCTCCTACGAGCAGTACTTC; abundance: NA; v_gene: TRBV2; j_gene: TRBJ2-7; d_gene: NA
CDR3aa: CASSPRRGDGNQPQHF; CDR3nt: TGTGCCAGCTCACCACGGCGCGGGGATGGCAATCAGCCCCAGCATTTT; abundance: NA; v_gene: TRBV18; j_gene: TRBJ1-5; d_gene: NA
CDR3aa: CASSLRSTGGGETQYF; CDR3nt: TGTGCCAGCAGCTTGAGGAGCACAGGGGGCGGGGAGACCCAGTACTTC; abundance: NA; v_gene: TRBV5-6; j_gene: TRBJ2-5; d_gene: TRBD1
CDR3aa: CASSSITGTFRRETQYF; CDR3nt: TGTGCCAGCAGCTCCATCACCGGGACATTCAGGAGGGAGACCCAGTACTTC; abundance: few; v_gene: TRBV7-6; j_gene: TRBJ2-5; d_gene: NA
CDR3aa: CASSLAPGAGYYEQYF; CDR3nt: TGCGCCAGCAGCTTGGCCCCAGGAGCGGGGTACTACGAGCAGTACTTC; abundance: NA; v_gene: TRBV5-1; j_gene: TRBJ2-7; d_gene: TRBD2
CDR3aa: CASSLGLAGGRQETQYF; CDR3nt: TGCGCCAGCAGCTTGGGACTAGCGGGGGGCAGGCAAGAGACCCAGTACTTC; abundance: NA; v_gene: TRBV5-1; j_gene: TRBJ2-5; d_gene: TRBD2
CDR3aa: CASSFGTGGQETQYF; CDR3nt: TGTGCCAGCAGTTTCGGGACAGGGGGCCAAGAGACCCAGTACTTC; abundance: NA; v_gene: TRBV2; j_gene: TRBJ2-5; d_gene: TRBD1
CDR3aa: CASRITGGNEQFF; CDR3nt: TGTGCCAGCAGGATAACAGGGGGCAATGAGCAGTTCTTC; abundance: NA; v_gene: TRBV2; j_gene: TRBJ2-1; d_gene: TRBD1
CDR3aa: CASSQPDGGGYGYTF; CDR3nt: TGTGCCAGCAGCCAGCCCGATGGGGGGGGCTATGGCTACACCTTC; abundance: NA; v_gene: TRBV4-2; j_gene: TRBJ1-2; d_gene: NA
CDR3aa: CASSLLGGQPQHF; CDR3nt: TGTGCCAGCAGCCTTCTTGGGGGGCAGCCCCAGCATTTT; abundance: NA; v_gene: TRBV5-5; j_gene: TRBJ1-5; d_gene: NA
CDR3aa: CASSRDLSSGNTIYF; CDR3nt: TGTGCCAGCTCACGCGACTTATCCTCTGGAAACACCATATATTTT; abundance: few; v_gene: TRBV18; j_gene: TRBJ1-3; d_gene: NA
CDR3aa: CASGKKMTGPYEQYF; CDR3nt: TGTGCTAGTGGCAAGAAGATGACAGGGCCGTACGAGCAGTACTTC; abundance: few; v_gene: TRBV12-5; j_gene: TRBJ2-7; d_gene: TRBD1
CDR3aa: CASSPTVGYTEAFF; CDR3nt: TGTGCCAGCAGTCCGACAGTAGGGTACACTGAAGCTTTCTTT; abundance: NA; v_gene: TRBV6-1; j_gene: TRBJ1-1; d_gene: NA
CDR3aa: CSVEERGGSTDTQYF; CDR3nt: TGCAGCGTTGAGGAGCGGGGGGGAAGCACAGATACGCAGTATTTT; abundance: NA; v_gene: TRBV29-1; j_gene: TRBJ2-3; d_gene: TRBD2
CDR3aa: CASGTGTPAGEQYF; CDR3nt: TGCGCCAGCGGTACCGGGACTCCCGCTGGAGAGCAGTACTTC; abundance: NA; v_gene: TRBV5-1; j_gene: TRBJ2-7; d_gene: NA